Listed here are 30 T cell receptor beta chains from one sample, sequenced in a study of CD8+CD57+ T cells in acquired aplastic anemia. Investigators profiled TCR beta VDJ and CDR3 from genomic DNA template. TCRdb redid the calling of the reads with MiXCR, one entry per CDR3 protein. The table includes 180,000 or so distinct CDR3 sequences, just over 45% detected once. Material for sequencing was sorted CD4+, CD8+, or CD8+CD57+ T cells (not recorded which) from PBMCs. The receptor set was obtained from a human donor in good health.

This chain links TRBV11-2 with TRBJ2-2; 8 bases align to TRBD2. Germline trimming cut 5 bases from V and 1 base from J; bases unmatched to any gene: 15. Germline V gene sequence: CDR1 SGHAT, CDR2 FQNNGV. The CDR3 extends over 19 amino acids. Written as DNA, the CDR3 is TGTGCCAGCAGCCTCCAGGGCTTAGCGGGGAGGGTGAACACCGGGGAGCTGTTTTTT. Translated, it gives CASSLQGLAGRVNTGELFF.

The chain has TRBV10-2 and TRBJ1-1; D unclear. V shed 10 bases and J shed 0 bases, with 12 bases lying between them. CDR1 and CDR2 from the germline V gene are WSHSY and SAAADI. The CDR3 has 13 amino acids. The chain's CDR3 is CATPGRVNTEAFF. The CDR3 region has the DNA TGCGCCACCCCGGGAAGAGTGAACACTGAAGCTTTCTTT.

This chain links TRBV20-1 with TRBJ2-7, with 10 bases fitting TRBD2. Germline V CDR1 and CDR2: DFQATT, SNEGSKA (reference sequence). J lost 5 bases, V lost 3 bases, and 7 bases had no gene match. This CDR3 comprises 14 residues. CDR3 bases: TGCAGTGCTAGTACGGCTAGCGGGAGCGACGAGCAGTACTTC. It translates to CSASTASGSDEQYF.

This clonotype appeared a few times. The V call is TRBV5-1, the J call TRBJ1-1; D ambiguous. Between the trimmed V and J ends, which lost 7 bases and 0 bases, there was a span of 13 bases. Germline V gene sequence: CDR1 SGHRS, CDR2 YFSETQ. The CDR3 covers 14 residues. The CDR3 reads CASCYLDLNTEAFF. In DNA, the CDR3 is TGCGCCAGCTGCTACCTGGACCTGAACACTGAAGCTTTCTTT.

The J gene is TRBJ2-5, the V gene TRBV7-9; D may match TRBD1 or TRBD2 (6 bases each). V was pared by 1 base and J by 5 bases, with 14 bases between. This CDR3 is built from 15 residues. CDR1 and CDR2 (germline): SEHNR, FQNEAQ (reference sequence). CDR3 protein: CASSLGGLAWETQYF. The DNA of the CDR3 is TGTGCCAGCAGCTTAGGGGGGCTAGCGTGGGAGACCCAGTACTTC.

This clonotype was seen more than once but under ten times. The chain recombines TRBV7-9 with TRBJ2-7, with TRBD1 as a possible D gene (5 bases). Germline CDR1 is SEHNR and CDR2 is FQNEAQ (reference sequence). The CDR3 runs 13 residues. Trimming took 6 bases from V and 5 from J, leaving 14 bases between them. CDR3 bases: TGTGCCAGCAGTTTGAGGACATACCACGAGCAGTACTTC. It is translated as CASSLRTYHEQYF. The whole variable domain, filled in from reference TRBV7-9 and TRBJ2-7, reads DTGVSQNPRHKITKRGQNVTFRCDPISEHNRLYWYRQTLGQGPEFLTYFQNEAQLEKSRLLSDRFSAERPKGSFSTLEIQRTEQGDSAMYLCASSLRTYHEQYFGPGTRLTVT.

The J gene is TRBJ2-7, the V gene TRBV2, with a weak D call TRBD1 (6 bases). Trimming took off 4 bases at V and 6 bases at J, with 13 bases between the two ends. Per germline, CDR1 SNHLY and CDR2 FYNNEI. The CDR3 has 13 amino acids. CDR3 sequence reads: CASSGGGGGEQYF. CDR3 sequence (DNA): TGTGCCAGCAGTGGAGGGGGTGGAGGCGAGCAGTACTTC. The full variable domain, in which reference TRBV2 and TRBJ2-7 provide the parts outside the CDR3, is EPEVTQTPSHQVTQMGQEVILRCVPISNHLYFYWYRQILGQKVEFLVSFYNNEISEKSEIFDDQFSVERPDGSNFTLKIRSTKLEDSAMYFCASSGGGGGEQYFGPGTRLTVT.

This clonotype has ten or more counts. The chain links TRBV20-1 to TRBJ2-5; 8 bases are a match to TRBD1. V dropped 7 bases and J dropped 4; count of bases not matched to a gene: 11. This CDR3 spans 14 amino acids. Germline V CDR1 and CDR2: DFQATT, SNEGSKA (reference sequence). In DNA form, the CDR3 reads TGCAGTGGGAAGCACGGACAGGGTCGAGAGACCCAGTACTTC. This encodes CSGKHGQGRETQYF.

This clonotype has ten or more counts. This chain joins TRBV11-3 and TRBJ2-5; no definite D call. Germline-derived CDR1 and CDR2 are SGHNT and YENEEA. CDR3 length: 15 residues. Trimming pared 0 bases from V and 2 bases from J, leaving 10 bases between. The CDR3 region has the DNA TGTGCCAGCAGCTTAGATGGGATGGGGCAAGAGACCCAGTACTTC. This translates into CASSLDGMGQETQYF. Filled out from reference TRBV11-3 and TRBJ2-5, the complete variable domain reads EAGVVQSPRYKIIEKKQPVAFWCNPISGHNTLYWYLQNLGQGPELLIRYENEEAVDDSQLPKDRFSAERLKGVDSTLKIQPAELGDSAVYLCASSLDGMGQETQYFGPGTRLLVL.

The table lists this clonotype with many counts. Mismatch with germline at one junction end may stem from a read error. The V gene is TRBV24-1, the J gene TRBJ2-1, with D unresolved. The V gene's germline CDR1 is KGHDR and CDR2 SFDVKD. This CDR3 is 13 amino acids long. CDR3 residues: CATSGLVVGEQFF. The CDR3 coding sequence is TGTGCCACCAGTGGTTTGGTTGTCGGTGAGCAGTTCTTC.

This clonotype has ten or more counts. The chain carries TRBV9 and TRBJ1-1, with TRBD1 matching over 7 bases. With 3 bases clipped from V and 9 bases from J, the junction kept 8 bases outside the gene matches. The CDR3 is made up of 13 amino acids. The germline gives CDR1 SGDLS, CDR2 YYNGEE. The CDR3 is CASSANRGNKAFF. CDR3 nucleotide sequence: TGTGCCAGCAGCGCCAACAGGGGTAATAAAGCTTTCTTT.

The gene calls are TRBV2 and TRBJ1-3; unclear D gene. V was trimmed by 4 bases and J by 8 bases, leaving 15 bases between them. The CDR3 totals 14 residues. Germline V gene lookup returns CDR1 SNHLY and CDR2 FYNNEI. CDR3 region: CASSAATGRDTIYF. The DNA for the CDR3 is TGTGCCAGCAGTGCGGCAACCGGACGCGACACCATATATTTT.

The sample holds many counts of this clonotype. V gene TRBV7-2 combines with J gene TRBJ1-6, with 8 positions matching TRBD1. The J segment lost 7 bases and the V segment lost 1 base, leaving 3 bases of the junction unmatched. CDR1 and CDR2 from the germline V gene are SGHTA and FQGNSA. The CDR3 loop spans 15 amino acids. CDR3 nucleotides: TGTGCCAGCAGCTTAGGGACAGGGACAAATTCACCCCTCCACTTT. Its protein product is CASSLGTGTNSPLHF.

The J gene is TRBJ2-7, the V gene TRBV29-1; D not certain. Germline assignment: CDR1 SQVTM and CDR2 ANQGSEA. The ends were cut back, 0 bases at V and 1 base at J, with 7 bases in the middle. The CDR3 contains 13 residues. As DNA, the CDR3 is TGCAGCGTTGAAGAAGCACAGTCCTACGAGCAGTACTTC. Translating it yields CSVEEAQSYEQYF.

The J gene is TRBJ1-2, the V gene TRBV20-1; tentative D call: TRBD1 (6 bases). The CDR3 spans 14 residues. Per the germline V gene, CDR1 is DFQATT and CDR2 is SNEGSKA (reference sequence). Trimming removed 6 bases from V and 0 bases from J, with 14 bases in between. DNA of the CDR3: TGCAGTGCCCGCTGGGACACTACTAACTATGGCTACACCTTC. Translation: CSARWDTTNYGYTF.

This clonotype was seen a single time. The V and J genes are TRBV7-3 and TRBJ2-3; D may match TRBD1 or TRBD2 (6 bases each). V was trimmed by 5 bases and J by 4 bases, leaving 19 bases between them. Germline CDR1 SGHTA, CDR2 FQGTGA. The CDR3 extends over 16 amino acids. The CDR3 loop is CASSLQGGRRSDTQYF. As DNA, the CDR3 is TGTGCCAGCAGCCTACAGGGAGGTCGTAGATCAGATACGCAGTATTTT.

This clonotype occurred once. This chain joins TRBV27 and TRBJ1-2; the match to TRBD1 covers 10 bases. The CDR3 contains 19 residues. The germline V gene has CDR1 MNHEY and CDR2 SMNVEV (reference sequence). V trimming: 4 bases; J trimming: 1 base; junction bases outside the gene matches: 15. The CDR3 loop reads CASSSYYPGQGPLNYGYTF. The DNA for the CDR3 is TGTGCCAGCAGTTCATACTATCCGGGACAGGGGCCCCTTAACTATGGCTACACCTTC.

Turning to this clonotype: This may be a read error: a much more frequent sequence differs by one nucleotide. The rearrangement uses TRBV10-3 and TRBJ2-1, with D possibly TRBD2 on 5 matching bases. This CDR3 contains 13 residues. Looked up from germline, CDR1 is ENHRY and CDR2 is SYGVKD. V lost 2 bases and J 8 bases, leaving 10 bases between the germline ends. The CDR3 coding sequence is TGTGCCATCAGTGAGGCCGGGATCTATGAGCAGTTCTTC. It yields the protein CAISEAGIYEQFF.

This clonotype has just a few counts. The chain employs TRBV19 and TRBJ1-1; D is undetermined. V dropped 3 bases and J dropped 1 base, with 9 bases sitting between them. The CDR3 extends over 14 amino acids. The germline gives CDR1 LNHDA, CDR2 SQIVND (reference sequence). The CDR3 nucleotides read TGTGCCAGTAGTATCTCCTCGTCGAACACTGAAGCTTTCTTT. Its translation is CASSISSSNTEAFF.

This clonotype was counted at least ten times. The chain couples TRBV24-1 to TRBJ1-2, with 10 bases that match TRBD1. In germline, CDR1 is KGHDR, CDR2 SFDVKD. CDR3 length equals 13 residues. V shed 4 bases and J 7 bases; nucleotides not matched to a gene: 2. The DNA of the CDR3 is TGTGCCACCAGTGAAAGACAGGGGGCTGGCTACACCTTC. This translates into CATSERQGAGYTF.

This clonotype was counted many times. The chain couples TRBV20-1 to TRBJ2-1, with 7 positions matching TRBD1. The CDR3 sequence is 16 residues long. In germline, CDR1 is DFQATT, CDR2 SNEGSKA (reference sequence). The V gene end was trimmed by 7 bases and the J gene end by 0 bases; junction bases not matched to a gene: 12. This CDR3 reads CSVLDRAIGSYNEQFF. The CDR3 bases are TGCAGTGTCCTCGACAGGGCGATAGGCTCCTACAATGAGCAGTTCTTC.

This sequence joins TRBV12-3 or TRBV12-4 and TRBJ2-1; D gene uncertain. The CDR3 covers 13 residues. V shed 4 bases and J shed 5 bases, with 9 bases lying between them. In DNA form, the CDR3 reads TGTGCCAGCAGTTCACGTAAGGACAATGAGCAGTTCTTC. This codes for CASSSRKDNEQFF.

This clonotype came up a few times. The V and J genes are TRBV24-1 and TRBJ2-3, with 10 bases identical to TRBD1. V was clipped by 5 bases and J by 4 bases; unmatched bases: 5. This CDR3 is 15 amino acids long. CDR1 KGHDR and CDR2 SFDVKD come from the germline V gene. The CDR3 loop is CATSVRTGGPDTQYF. The DNA for the CDR3 is TGTGCCACCAGTGTGAGGACAGGGGGGCCAGATACGCAGTATTTT.

This clonotype showed up just a few times. V and J are TRBV20-1 and TRBJ2-5, with 8 bases fitting TRBD2. CDR3 length equals 13 residues. V was clipped by 3 bases and J by 5 bases; unmatched bases: 5. Germline V gene sequence: CDR1 DFQATT, CDR2 SNEGSKA (reference sequence). CDR3 loop: CSARLGGAETQYF. The DNA of the CDR3 is TGCAGTGCTAGGCTCGGGGGGGCCGAGACCCAGTACTTC.

This clonotype was observed many times. J is TRBJ2-2 and V is TRBV12-3 or TRBV12-4; TRBD1 aligns across 7 bases. The CDR3 runs 14 residues. V dropped 1 base and J dropped 5; count of bases not matched to a gene: 1. The CDR3 coding sequence is TGTGCCAGCAGTTTAGTGACAGGGACCGGGGAGCTGTTTTTT. It codes for CASSLVTGTGELFF.

This clonotype was seen at least ten times. V is TRBV12-3 or TRBV12-4 and J is TRBJ1-5; maybe TRBD1 (6 bases). This CDR3 spans 12 amino acids. V lost 5 bases and J lost 6, with 8 bases in between. The CDR3 DNA is TGTGCCAGCAGTCTCAGGGGTCAGCCCCAGCATTTT. This codes for CASSLRGQPQHF.

The gene calls are TRBV4-2 and TRBJ2-7; the match to TRBD1 covers 8 bases. The CDR3 is 15 amino acids. The V and J ends lost 4 bases and 6 bases, in that order; junction bases with no gene match: 11. Germline lookup yields CDR1 LGHNA and CDR2 YNFKEQ. CDR3 loop: CASSRDRGNGGEQYF. The DNA of the CDR3 is TGTGCCAGCAGCCGAGACAGGGGTAACGGGGGCGAGCAGTACTTC.

Concerning this clonotype itself: This is likely a read error, given that the CDR3 carries no conserved phenylalanine or tryptophan at its end. The J gene is TRBJ2-3, the V gene TRBV2, with D uncertain. The CDR3 has 14 residues. Germline V CDR1 and CDR2: SNHLY, FYNNEI. V dropped 7 bases and J dropped 4 bases, with 15 bases sitting between them. The chain's CDR3 is CASKVGKAPDTQYL. CDR3 sequence (DNA): TGTGCCAGCAAAGTGGGAAAGGCACCAGATACGCAGTATCTT.

Regarding this clonotype: The junction does not match germline at one end; this may be a read error. This chain connects TRBV6-2 or TRBV6-3 to TRBJ2-5, with a weak D call TRBD2 (5 bases). This CDR3 comprises 18 residues. CDR1 and CDR2 from the germline V gene are MNHEY and SVGEGT. CDR3 bases: TGTGCCAGCAGTTACGGAGGAACCCGGCACCCAGCTTTAGAGACCCAGTGCTTC. As protein: CASSYGGTRHPALETQCF.

In its sample, this clonotype was seen a few times. The V call is TRBV18, the J call TRBJ1-5, with unresolved D. Germline-derived CDR1 and CDR2 are KGHSH and LQKENI. V lost 4 bases and J 0 bases, leaving 13 bases between the germline ends. The CDR3 contains 16 residues. DNA of the CDR3: TGTGCCAGCTCACTCCAAGGTGGGAATAGCAATCAGCCCCAGCATTTT. Protein: CASSLQGGNSNQPQHF.